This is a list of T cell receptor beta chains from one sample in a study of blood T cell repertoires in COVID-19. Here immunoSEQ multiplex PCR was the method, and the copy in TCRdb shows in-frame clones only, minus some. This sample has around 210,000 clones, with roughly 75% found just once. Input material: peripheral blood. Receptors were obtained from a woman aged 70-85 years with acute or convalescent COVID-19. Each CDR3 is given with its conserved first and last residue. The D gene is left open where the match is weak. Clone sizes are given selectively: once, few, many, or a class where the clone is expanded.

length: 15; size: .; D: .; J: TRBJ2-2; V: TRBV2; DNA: TGTGCCAGCACCGGATGGGCGGGAAACACCGGGGAGCTGTTTTTT; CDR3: CASTGWAGNTGELFF
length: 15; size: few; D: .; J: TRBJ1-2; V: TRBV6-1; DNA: TGTGCCAGCAGTGAAGGTCCCAGTTTTAACTATGGCTACACCTTC; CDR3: CASSEGPSFNYGYTF
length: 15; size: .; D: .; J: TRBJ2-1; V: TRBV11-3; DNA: TGTGCCAGCAGCTCAGACTCCTACGGGGGCAATGAGCAGTTCTTC; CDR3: CASSSDSYGGNEQFF
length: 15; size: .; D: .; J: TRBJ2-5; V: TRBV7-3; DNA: TGTGCCAGCAGCCCGGATGGCGGGGAATTGGAGACCCAGTACTTC; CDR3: CASSPDGGELETQYF
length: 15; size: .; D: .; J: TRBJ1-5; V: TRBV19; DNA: TGTGCCAGTAGTATATCCTTCAGGGGCAATCAGCCCCAGCATTTT; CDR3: CASSISFRGNQPQHF
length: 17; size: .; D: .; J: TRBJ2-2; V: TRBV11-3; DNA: TGTGCCAGCAGCCCCAGGCGTGGCGGGCCGAACACCGGGGAGCTGTTTTTT; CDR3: CASSPRRGGPNTGELFF
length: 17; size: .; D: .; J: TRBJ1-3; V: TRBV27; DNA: TGTGCCAGCAGTTTATCCGGACAGCGGCTCTCTGGAAACACCATATATTTT; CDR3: CASSLSGQRLSGNTIYF
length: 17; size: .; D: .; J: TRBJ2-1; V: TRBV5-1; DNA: TGCGCCAGCAGCTCCCCCCGCGGCGGGGCCCGCTACAATGAGCAGTTCTTC; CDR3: CASSSPRGGARYNEQFF
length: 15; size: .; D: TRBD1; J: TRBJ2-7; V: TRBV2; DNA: TGTGCCAGCAGCTACGGACAGGGGTCCCCCTACGAGCAGTACTTC; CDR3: CASSYGQGSPYEQYF
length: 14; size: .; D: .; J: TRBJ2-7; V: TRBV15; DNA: TGTGCCACCAGCAAAAGCGGTACGCTGCAGGAGCAGTACTTC; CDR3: CATSKSGTLQEQYF
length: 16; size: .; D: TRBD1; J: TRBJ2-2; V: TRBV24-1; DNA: TGTGCCACCAGTGATTCCAGGACAGGTGGAACCGGGGAGCTGTTTTTT; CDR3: CATSDSRTGGTGELFF
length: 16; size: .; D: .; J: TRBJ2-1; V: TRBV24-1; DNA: TGTGCCACCAGTGATTTTACAGCCAGCTCCTACAATGAGCAGTTCTTC; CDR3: CATSDFTASSYNEQFF
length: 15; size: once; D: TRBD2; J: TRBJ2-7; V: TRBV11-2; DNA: TGTGCCAGCAGCCCTCGGGTAGCGGGAGATGGGGAGCAGTACTTC; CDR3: CASSPRVAGDGEQYF
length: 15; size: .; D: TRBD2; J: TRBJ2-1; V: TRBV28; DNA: TGTGCCAGCAGTACCATGACTAGCGGGGGGAATGAGCAGTTCTTC; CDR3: CASSTMTSGGNEQFF
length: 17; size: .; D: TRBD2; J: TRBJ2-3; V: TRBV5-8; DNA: TGTGCCAGCAGCACGAACACGGGACTAGCGGGGGGGGATACGCAGTATTTT; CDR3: CASSTNTGLAGGDTQYF
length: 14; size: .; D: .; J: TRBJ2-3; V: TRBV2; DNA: TGTGCCAGCAGTGCGAGACTGCACACAGATACGCAGTATTTT; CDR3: CASSARLHTDTQYF
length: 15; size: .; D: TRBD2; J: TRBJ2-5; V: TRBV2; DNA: TGTGCCAGCACCAGGCTCGGGCGGGAGGAGGAGACCCAGTACTTC; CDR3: CASTRLGREEETQYF
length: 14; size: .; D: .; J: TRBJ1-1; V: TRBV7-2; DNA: TGTGCCAGCAGCTTCGCTTCGCGGGACACTGAAGCTTTCTTT; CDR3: CASSFASRDTEAFF
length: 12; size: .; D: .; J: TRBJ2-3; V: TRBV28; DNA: TGTGCCAATTCGAAGGGGACAGATACGCAGTATTTT; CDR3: CANSKGTDTQYF
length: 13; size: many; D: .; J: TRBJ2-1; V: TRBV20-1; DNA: TGCAGTGCTAGTTCGTATGTAGCAAATGAGCAGTTCTTC; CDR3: CSASSYVANEQFF
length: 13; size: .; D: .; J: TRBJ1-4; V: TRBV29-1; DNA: TGCAGCGCCGGGGGACTGTTCGGTGAAAAACTGTTTTTT; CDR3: CSAGGLFGEKLFF
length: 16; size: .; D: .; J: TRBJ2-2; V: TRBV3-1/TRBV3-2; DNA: TGTGCCAGCAGCAACCTTTTAAACCCCCGGGGCGGGGAGCTGTTTTTT; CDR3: CASSNLLNPRGGELFF
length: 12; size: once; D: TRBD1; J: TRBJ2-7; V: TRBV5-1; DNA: TGCGCCAGCAGCCAGACAGGGGTAGCGCAGTACTTC; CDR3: CASSQTGVAQYF
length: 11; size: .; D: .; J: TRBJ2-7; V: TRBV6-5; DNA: TGTGCCAGCGTAGGGGACTACGAGCAGTACTTC; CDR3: CASVGDYEQYF
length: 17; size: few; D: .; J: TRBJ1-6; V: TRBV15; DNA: TGTGCCACCAGCAGAGATACGAGGTTTTCTTTTAATTCACCCCTCCACTTT; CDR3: CATSRDTRFSFNSPLHF
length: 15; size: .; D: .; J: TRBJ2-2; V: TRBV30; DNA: TGTGCCTGGAGTGCCGGCAGGGTGAGGACCGGGGAGCTGTTTTTT; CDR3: CAWSAGRVRTGELFF
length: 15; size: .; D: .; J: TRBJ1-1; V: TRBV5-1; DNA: TGCGCCAGCAGCTGGGACACCCTAGGGAACACTGAAGCTTTCTTT; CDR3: CASSWDTLGNTEAFF
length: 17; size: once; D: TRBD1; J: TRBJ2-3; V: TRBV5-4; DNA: TGTGCCAGCAGCCTGGAAACCTCAGGGGGTAGTCTTGATACGCAGTATTTT; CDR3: CASSLETSGGSLDTQYF
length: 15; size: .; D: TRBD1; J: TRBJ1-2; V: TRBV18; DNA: TGTGCCAGCTCACCAGAGGGGGCGATCAACTATGGCTACACCTTC; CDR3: CASSPEGAINYGYTF
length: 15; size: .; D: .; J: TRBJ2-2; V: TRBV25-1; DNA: TGTGCCAGCAGTGAATATTTGGGGAGAACCGGGGAGCTGTTTTTT; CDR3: CASSEYLGRTGELFF
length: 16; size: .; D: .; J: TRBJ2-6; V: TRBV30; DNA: TGTGCCTGGAGTGGGACAGTCCAGTCTGGGGCCAACGTCCTGACTTTC; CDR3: CAWSGTVQSGANVLTF
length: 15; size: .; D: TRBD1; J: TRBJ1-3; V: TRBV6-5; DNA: TGTGCCAGCAGTCTTACAGGGGGTACTGGAAACACCATATATTTT; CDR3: CASSLTGGTGNTIYF
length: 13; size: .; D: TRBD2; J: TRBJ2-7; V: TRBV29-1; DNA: TGCAGCGTTCGTCTAGCGGGAGACGGGGAGCAGTACTTC; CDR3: CSVRLAGDGEQYF
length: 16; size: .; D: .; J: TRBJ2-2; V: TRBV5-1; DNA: TGCGCCAGCAGCTTGGGACAGAGCCAAAACACCGGGGAGCTGTTTTTT; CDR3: CASSLGQSQNTGELFF
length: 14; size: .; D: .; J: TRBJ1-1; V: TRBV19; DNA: TGTGCCAGTACTCGAACAGTTCCTAACGCTGAAGCTTTCTTT; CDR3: CASTRTVPNAEAFF
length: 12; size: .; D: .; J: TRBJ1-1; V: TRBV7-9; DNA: TGTGCCAGCAGCTTAATTACAACTGAAGCTTTCTTT; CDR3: CASSLITTEAFF
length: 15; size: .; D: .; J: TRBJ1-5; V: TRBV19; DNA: TGTGCCAGTAGTGGTCGTCAGGGTAGCAATCAGCCCCAGCATTTT; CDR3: CASSGRQGSNQPQHF
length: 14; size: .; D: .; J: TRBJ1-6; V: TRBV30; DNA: TGTGCCTGGAGAGATTCGGCGGGGAATTCACCCCTCCACTTT; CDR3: CAWRDSAGNSPLHF
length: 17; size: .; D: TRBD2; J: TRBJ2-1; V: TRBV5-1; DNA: TGCGCCAGCAGCTTGGATGGACTAGCGGGCAAATACAATGAGCAGTTCTTC; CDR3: CASSLDGLAGKYNEQFF
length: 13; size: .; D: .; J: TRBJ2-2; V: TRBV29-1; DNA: TGCAGCGTTGATGAGGGGAACACCGGGGAGCTGTTTTTT; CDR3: CSVDEGNTGELFF
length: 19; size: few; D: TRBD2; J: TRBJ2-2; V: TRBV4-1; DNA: TGCGCCAGCAGCTACCCCGGGACTAGCGGGAGATCTTGGACCGGGGAGCTGTTTTTT; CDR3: CASSYPGTSGRSWTGELFF